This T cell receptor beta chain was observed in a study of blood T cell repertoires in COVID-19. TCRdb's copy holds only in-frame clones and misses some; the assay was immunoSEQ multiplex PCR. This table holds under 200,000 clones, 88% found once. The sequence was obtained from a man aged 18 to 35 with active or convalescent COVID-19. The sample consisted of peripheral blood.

CDR3 protein: CAWSSGQGASGYTF. The CDR3 DNA reads TGTGCCTGGAGTAGCGGACAGGGGGCGTCTGGCTACACCTTC. The chain employs TRBV30 and TRBJ1-2; TRBD1 aligns across 11 bases. Germline CDR1 GTSNPN, CDR2 SVGIG (reference sequence). This CDR3 has 14 amino acids. J lost 7 bases, V lost 2 bases, and 6 bases had no gene match. The full variable domain, its missing parts supplied by reference TRBV30 and TRBJ1-2, is SQTIHQWPATLVQPVGSPLSLECTVEGTSNPNLYWYRQAAGRGLQLLFYSVGIGQISSEVPQNLSASRPQDRQFILSSKKLLLSDSGFYLCAWSSGQGASGYTFGSGTRLTVV.